The present entry profiles one TCR beta chain with its context. This receptor's antigen is unknown. No clone much larger than this one lies a single base away; base qualities are absent. The sample carries other DNA sequences with the same CDR3. This entry comes from a study of shared clonotypes between healthy human individuals (dated by TCRdb to 2018 to 2021). Broadly, across the study: A couple of women and a few men aged 18 to 49 years were included in the cohort. To increase sequencing depth and limit assay-specific biases, different laboratories used diverse techniques to prepare libraries and sequence TCR repertoires. For each donor, CD4 naive and CD4 memory were each given three plates, CD8 naive was given two plates, and CD8 memory was given one plate. The study deeply sequenced blood TCR repertoires of 5 or 6 healthy adults to estimate repertoire size and the extent of clonotype sharing between individuals. Leukapheresis yielded between about 0.8 and 9.5 billion PBMCs per donor. Broader findings and caveats from the paper: The genetic and exposure-history diversity represented was limited by the small number of donors. About 4.5% of naive CD4, 3.5% of naive CD8, approximately 2.2% of memory CD4, and around 0.4% of memory CD8 clonotypes were shared across several donors. Naive subsets generally had larger estimated clonotype richness than memory subsets. Pairwise subsampling led to the expectation that sequencing depth would affect the degree of clonotype sharing among donors. Incomplete sequencing was indicated by rarefaction of sorted-subset datasets, despite the large sequencing depth. Only blood was sampled, and tissue TCR repertoires likely differ from those in blood. Higher generation probabilities were observed for clonotypes shared by all four sorted-subset donors than for non-shared clonotypes.

Using the deep immunoSEQ assay, multiplex PCR amplified TCR CDR3 regions from genomic DNA. Extracted genomic DNA from each cell subset was spread evenly across all wells of several immunoSEQ 96-well plates, with each plate serving as a replicate. Each replicate PCR for sorted subsets received roughly 0.2 ug genomic DNA, equal to 30,000 or so T cell genomes. Purified libraries were quantified with a Qubit 3.0 fluorometer, sized on a Bioanalyzer 2100, and re-quantified with the KAPA Library Quantification kit. Each immunoSEQ 96-well plate was sequenced on its own single-read 150-cycle Illumina NextSeq 550 flow cell. As for the authors' bioinformatics: Because only junctional sequences without quality scores were contained in the immunoSEQ output, filtering matching that applied to full-length reads could not be performed. Sequences were annotated with PyIR, a Python wrapper for IgBLAST v1.9, and V/J genes and CDR3 were assigned using IMGT germline references. Reads were removed for weak V/J assignments (E-value above 1e-6), missing CDR3, stop codons, out-of-frame junctions, or ambiguous translated residues. A V3J clonotype was defined by an identical inferred V gene, J gene, and CDR3 amino acid sequence. The percentage overlap between two repertoires was calculated by dividing the number of shared unique clonotypes by the size of the smaller repertoire. Repertoire richness was assessed with RTK rarefaction, the Chao1 estimator, and Recon v2.1 estimates of unobserved clonotypes. OLGA was used to compute generation probabilities for all TCRbeta clonotypes that the gDNA method yielded from four donors. This is the immuneACCESS table as TCRdb keeps it, with only in-frame sequences that have V and J called. A part of the clones is gone; compared with another copy, unresolved V genes explain less than half, and the rest is unexplained. That table gives V, J and clone size, and the DNA gave D and trimming. Recorded for this sample are roughly 2 million clones; about 94% of them occurred a single time. Jointly, the top ten make up less than 0.15% of the sample.

The donors were healthy, HIV-negative adults with no recently reported acute infections or vaccinations. Every donor was a Caucasian adult living in Nashville, Tennessee, USA. CD4+ T cells were enriched by magnetic negative selection; naive cells were then positively selected on CD45RA, and the negative fraction formed the memory subset. Blood was collected by leukapheresis, and PBMCs were isolated by Ficoll-Histopaque density gradient centrifugation and then cryopreserved in liquid nitrogen vapor phase. Analytical flow cytometry was used to check the purity and quantity of every magnetically sorted T cell population. Genomic DNA was isolated from every sorted fraction and measured by UV absorbance on a Nanodrop 2000c. The CDR3 measures 11 amino acids from cysteine to phenylalanine. Only CDR3 DNA is held: 33 bases, read in frame from base 1. CDR1 and CDR2, per the germline V gene, are MNHEY and SVGAGI. V is reduced by 5 bases and J by 0 bases, leaving a spacing of 2 bases between them.

This TCR was recovered from a man between 18 and 35 years old in good health. Sequenced sample: naive CD4+ T cells sorted from blood. In the paper's terms, the cell subset or site label means: CD45RA+ positively selected. The V and J segments used are TRBV6-5 and TRBJ2-7, with the D gene not clear enough to name. The DNA reads TGTGCCAGCAGTGGCTCCTACGAGCAGTACTTC. It encodes CASSGSYEQYF.